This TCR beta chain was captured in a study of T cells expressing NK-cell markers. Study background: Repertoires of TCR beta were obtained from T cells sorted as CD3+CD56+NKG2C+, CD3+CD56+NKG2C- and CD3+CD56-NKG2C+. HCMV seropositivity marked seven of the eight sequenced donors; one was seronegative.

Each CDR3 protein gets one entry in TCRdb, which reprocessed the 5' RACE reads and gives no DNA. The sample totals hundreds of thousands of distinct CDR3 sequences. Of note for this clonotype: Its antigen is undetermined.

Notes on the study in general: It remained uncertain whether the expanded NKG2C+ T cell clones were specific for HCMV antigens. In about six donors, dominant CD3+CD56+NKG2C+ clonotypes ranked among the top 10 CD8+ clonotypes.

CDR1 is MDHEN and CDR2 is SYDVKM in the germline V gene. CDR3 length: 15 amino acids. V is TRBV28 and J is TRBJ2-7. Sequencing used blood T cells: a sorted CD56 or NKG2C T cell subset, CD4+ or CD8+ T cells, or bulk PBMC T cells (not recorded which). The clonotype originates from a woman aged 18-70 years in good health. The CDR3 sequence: CASSLTTGGSYEQYF.